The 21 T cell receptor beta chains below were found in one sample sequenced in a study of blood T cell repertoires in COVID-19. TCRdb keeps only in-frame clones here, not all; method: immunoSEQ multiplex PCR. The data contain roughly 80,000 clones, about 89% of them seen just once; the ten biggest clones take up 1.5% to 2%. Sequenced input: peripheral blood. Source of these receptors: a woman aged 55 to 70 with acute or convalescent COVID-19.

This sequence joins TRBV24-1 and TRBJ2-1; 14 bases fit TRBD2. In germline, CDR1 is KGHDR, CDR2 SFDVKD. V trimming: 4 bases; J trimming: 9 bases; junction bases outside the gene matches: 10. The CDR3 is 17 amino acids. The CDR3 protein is CATSDPKTSGRVFEQFF. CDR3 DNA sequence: TGTGCCACCAGTGACCCTAAGACTAGCGGGAGGGTTTTTGAGCAGTTCTTC.

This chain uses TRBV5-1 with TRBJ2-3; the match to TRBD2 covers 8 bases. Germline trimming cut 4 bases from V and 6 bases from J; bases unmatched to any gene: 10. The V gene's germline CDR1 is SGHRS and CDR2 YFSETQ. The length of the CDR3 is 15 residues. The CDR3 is CASSRAGDSGDTQYF. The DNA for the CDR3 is TGCGCCAGCAGCAGAGCGGGAGACTCGGGGGATACGCAGTATTTT.

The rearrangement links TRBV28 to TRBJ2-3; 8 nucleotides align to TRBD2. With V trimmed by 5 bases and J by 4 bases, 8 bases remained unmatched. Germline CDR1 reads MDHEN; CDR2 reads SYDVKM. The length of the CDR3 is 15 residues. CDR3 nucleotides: TGTGCCAGCAGTCGCTCTAGCGGGTTGGCAGATACGCAGTATTTT. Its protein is CASSRSSGLADTQYF.

Here the CDR3 DNA reads TGTGCCAGCCGGGCATCGAGGGTGGACACTGAAGCTTTCTTT. This sequence encodes CASRASRVDTEAFF. The chain links TRBV25-1 to TRBJ1-1; D is ambiguous. Germline loops: CDR1 MGHDK, CDR2 SYGVNS. The CDR3 length is 14 residues. V gave up 8 bases and J gave up 3 bases, with 16 bases separating them.

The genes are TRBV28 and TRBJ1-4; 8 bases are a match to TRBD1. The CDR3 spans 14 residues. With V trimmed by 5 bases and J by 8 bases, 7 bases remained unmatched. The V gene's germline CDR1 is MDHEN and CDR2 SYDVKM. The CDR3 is CASSLTGEREKLFF. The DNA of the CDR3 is TGTGCCAGCAGTCTGACAGGGGAGCGGGAAAAACTGTTTTTT.

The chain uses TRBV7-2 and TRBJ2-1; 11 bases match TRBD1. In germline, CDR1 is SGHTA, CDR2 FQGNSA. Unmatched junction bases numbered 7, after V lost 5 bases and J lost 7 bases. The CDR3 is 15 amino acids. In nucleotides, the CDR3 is TGTGCCAGCAGCGGGCGGACAGGGGGCTTGAATGAGCAGTTCTTC. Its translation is CASSGRTGGLNEQFF.

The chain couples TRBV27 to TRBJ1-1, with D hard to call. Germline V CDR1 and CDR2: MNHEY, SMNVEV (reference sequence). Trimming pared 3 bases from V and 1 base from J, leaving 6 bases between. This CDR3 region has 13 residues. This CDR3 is CASSFDTNTEAFF. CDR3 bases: TGTGCCAGCAGTTTTGACACGAACACTGAAGCTTTCTTT.

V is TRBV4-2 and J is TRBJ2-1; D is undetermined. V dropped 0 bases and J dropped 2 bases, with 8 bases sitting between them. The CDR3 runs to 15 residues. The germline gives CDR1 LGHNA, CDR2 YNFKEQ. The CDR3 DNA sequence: TGTGCCAGCAGCCAAGAGGCGGCCGCCTACAATGAGCAGTTCTTC. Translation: CASSQEAAAYNEQFF.

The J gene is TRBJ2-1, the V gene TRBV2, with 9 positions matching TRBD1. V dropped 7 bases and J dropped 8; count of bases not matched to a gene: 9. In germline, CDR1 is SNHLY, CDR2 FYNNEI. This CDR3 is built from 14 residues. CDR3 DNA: TGTGCCAGCAAGGAGAGACAGGGGGTAGATGAGCAGTTCTTC. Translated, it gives CASKERQGVDEQFF. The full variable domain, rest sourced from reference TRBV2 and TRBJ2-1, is EPEVTQTPSHQVTQMGQEVILRCVPISNHLYFYWYRQILGQKVEFLVSFYNNEISEKSEIFDDQFSVERPDGSNFTLKIRSTKLEDSAMYFCASKERQGVDEQFFGPGTRLTVL.

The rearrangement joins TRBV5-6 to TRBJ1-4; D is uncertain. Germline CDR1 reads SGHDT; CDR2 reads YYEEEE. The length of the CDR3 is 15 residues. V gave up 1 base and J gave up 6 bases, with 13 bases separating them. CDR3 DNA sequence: TGTGCCAGCAGCTTGTGGGCTCCCTGGGATGAAAAACTGTTTTTT. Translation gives CASSLWAPWDEKLFF.

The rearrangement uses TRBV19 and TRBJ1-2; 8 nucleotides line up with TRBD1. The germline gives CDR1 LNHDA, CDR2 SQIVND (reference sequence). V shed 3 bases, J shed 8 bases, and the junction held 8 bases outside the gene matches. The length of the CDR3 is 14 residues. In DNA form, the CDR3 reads TGTGCCAGTAGTATCCAGGGGGCCGCTACAGGCTACACCTTC. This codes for CASSIQGAATGYTF.

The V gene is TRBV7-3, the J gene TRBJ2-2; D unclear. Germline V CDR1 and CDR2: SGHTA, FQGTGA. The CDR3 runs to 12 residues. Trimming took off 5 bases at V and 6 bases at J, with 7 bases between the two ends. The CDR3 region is CASSPSSGELFF. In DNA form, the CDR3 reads TGTGCCAGCAGCCCAAGCTCCGGGGAGCTGTTTTTT.

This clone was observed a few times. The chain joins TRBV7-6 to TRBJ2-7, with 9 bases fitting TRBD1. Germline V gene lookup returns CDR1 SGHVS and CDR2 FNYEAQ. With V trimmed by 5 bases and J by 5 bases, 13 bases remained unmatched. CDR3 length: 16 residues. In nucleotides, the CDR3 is TGTGCCAGCAGCCCCCTTTCACAGGGGGCTCGGGACGAGCAGTACTTC. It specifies CASSPLSQGARDEQYF.

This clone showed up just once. This chain's CDR3 is CASSNGYEQYF. The CDR3 bases are TGTGCCAGCAGTAACGGTTACGAGCAGTACTTC. V usage is TRBV6-5 and J usage is TRBJ2-7; D gene ambiguous. V lost 5 bases to trimming and J lost 4 bases, with 6 bases between them. The CDR3 has 11 residues. Germline V gene data show CDR1 as MNHEY and CDR2 as SVGAGI.

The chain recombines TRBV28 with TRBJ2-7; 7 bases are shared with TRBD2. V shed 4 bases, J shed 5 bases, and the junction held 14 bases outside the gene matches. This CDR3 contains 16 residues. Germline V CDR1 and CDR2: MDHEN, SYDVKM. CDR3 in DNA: TGTGCCAGCAGTTCCCCTTTCGGCGGGAGTCTTGACGAGCAGTACTTC. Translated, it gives CASSSPFGGSLDEQYF.

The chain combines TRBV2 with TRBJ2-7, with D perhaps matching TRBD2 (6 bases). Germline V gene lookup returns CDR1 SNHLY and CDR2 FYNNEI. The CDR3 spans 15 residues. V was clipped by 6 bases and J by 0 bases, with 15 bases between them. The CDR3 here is CASRRGYGSSYEQYF. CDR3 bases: TGTGCCAGCAGACGAGGTTACGGGAGCTCCTACGAGCAGTACTTC.

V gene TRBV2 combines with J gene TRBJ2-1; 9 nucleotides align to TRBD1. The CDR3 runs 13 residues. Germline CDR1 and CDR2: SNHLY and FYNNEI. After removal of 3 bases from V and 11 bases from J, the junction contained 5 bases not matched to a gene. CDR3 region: CASSDVGTGKQFF. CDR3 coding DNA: TGTGCCAGCAGTGATGTTGGGACAGGGAAGCAGTTCTTC.

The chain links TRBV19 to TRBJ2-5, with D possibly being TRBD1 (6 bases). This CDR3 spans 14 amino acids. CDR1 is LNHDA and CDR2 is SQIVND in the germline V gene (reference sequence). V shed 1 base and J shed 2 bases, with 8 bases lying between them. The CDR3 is CASSIGQAQETQYF. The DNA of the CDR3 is TGTGCCAGTAGTATAGGACAGGCACAAGAGACCCAGTACTTC.

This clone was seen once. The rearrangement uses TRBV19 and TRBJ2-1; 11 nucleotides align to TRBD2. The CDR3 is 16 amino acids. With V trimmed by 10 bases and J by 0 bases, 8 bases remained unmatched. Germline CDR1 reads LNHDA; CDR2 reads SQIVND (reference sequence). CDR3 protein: CATSGGPSSSYNEQFF. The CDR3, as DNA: TGTGCCACTAGCGGGGGGCCATCCAGCTCCTACAATGAGCAGTTCTTC.

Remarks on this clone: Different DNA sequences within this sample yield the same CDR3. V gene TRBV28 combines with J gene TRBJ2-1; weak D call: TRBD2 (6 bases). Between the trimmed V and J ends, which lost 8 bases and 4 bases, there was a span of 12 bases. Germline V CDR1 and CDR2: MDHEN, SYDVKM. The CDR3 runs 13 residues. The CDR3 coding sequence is TGTGCCAGCCGCCGGGACTCATACAATGAGCAGTTCTTC. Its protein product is CASRRDSYNEQFF. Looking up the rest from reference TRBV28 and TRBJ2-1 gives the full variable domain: DVKVTQSSRYLVKRTGEKVFLECVQDMDHENMFWYRQDPGLGLRLIYFSYDVKMKEKGDIPEGYSVSREKKERFSLILESASTNQTSMYLCASRRDSYNEQFFGPGTRLTVL.

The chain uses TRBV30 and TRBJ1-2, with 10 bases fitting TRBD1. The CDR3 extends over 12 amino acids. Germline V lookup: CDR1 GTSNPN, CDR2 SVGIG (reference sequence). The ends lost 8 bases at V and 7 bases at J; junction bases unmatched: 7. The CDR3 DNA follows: TGTGCCAGATCGGGACAGGGGTTTGGCTACACCTTC. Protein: CARSGQGFGYTF.